These 8 T cell receptor beta chains share one sample of origin, sequenced in a study of blood T cell repertoires in COVID-19. Sequencing was performed with immunoSEQ multiplex PCR; in TCRdb, only in-frame clones are kept and a portion is missing. There are more than 50,000 clones in the sample; around 79% occur only once, and about 45% lies in the top ten. The sequenced material came from peripheral blood. All receptors come from a man aged 70 or older with active or convalescent COVID-19.

The J gene is TRBJ1-1, the V gene TRBV18; D call uncertain. Germline CDR1 KGHSH, CDR2 LQKENI. The CDR3 length is 15 residues. Trimming pared 2 bases from V and 4 bases from J, leaving 14 bases between. The CDR3 loop is CASSPVSSRPTEAFF. CDR3 DNA sequence: TGTGCCAGCTCACCAGTCAGTTCCCGCCCCACTGAAGCTTTCTTT. Full variable domain (missing parts from reference TRBV18 and TRBJ1-1): NAGVMQNPRHLVRRRGQEARLRCSPMKGHSHVYWYRQLPEEGLKFMVYLQKENIIDESGMPKERFSAEFPKEGPSILRIQQVVRGDSAAYFCASSPVSSRPTEAFFGQGTRLTVV.

The CDR3 region has the DNA TGTGCCAGCAAGGCGGGTATATTCTACGAGCAGTACTTC. Translating gives CASKAGIFYEQYF. This chain uses TRBV6-5 with TRBJ2-7, with D possibly TRBD2 on 5 matching bases. V was pared by 7 bases and J by 3 bases, with 13 bases between. The germline CDR1 and CDR2 sequences are MNHEY and SVGAGI. The length of the CDR3 is 13 residues.

This clone was counted ten times or more. The gene calls are TRBV6-5 and TRBJ1-2; possible D gene TRBD1, 5 bases. This CDR3 spans 14 amino acids. Trimming left V 3 bases short and J 5 bases short, with 13 bases between. Germline CDR1 and CDR2: MNHEY and SVGAGI. In DNA form, the CDR3 reads TGTGCCAGCAGTTATGGGGGGGGAGGGTATGGCTACACCTTC. Translation: CASSYGGGGYGYTF.

The rearrangement joins TRBV6-2 or TRBV6-3 to TRBJ2-7; D perhaps matches TRBD2 (6 bases). The CDR3 loop spans 14 amino acids. Per germline, CDR1 MNHEY and CDR2 SVGEGT. V dropped 0 bases and J dropped 6 bases, with 12 bases sitting between them. The CDR3 DNA reads as TGTGCCAGCAGTTACTCGGGGACTCCCGGCGAGCAGTACTTC. This encodes CASSYSGTPGEQYF.

The chain is built from TRBV5-6 and TRBJ2-7, with 9 bases fitting TRBD1. J lost 5 bases, V lost 5 bases, and 8 bases had no gene match. This CDR3 comprises 14 residues. Germline loops: CDR1 SGHDT, CDR2 YYEEEE. The CDR3 DNA sequence: TGTGCCAGCAGGCCCGGGACAGGGTTCAACGAGCAGTACTTC. Protein sequence: CASRPGTGFNEQYF. Full variable domain (missing parts from reference TRBV5-6 and TRBJ2-7): DAGVTQSPTHLIKTRGQQVTLRCSPKSGHDTVSWYQQALGQGPQFIFQYYEEEERQRGNFPDRFSGHQFPNYSSELNVNALLLGDSALYLCASRPGTGFNEQYFGPGTRLTVT.

The chain uses TRBV4-3 and TRBJ1-2, with D maybe TRBD1 (5 bases). Trimming took off 0 bases at V and 6 bases at J, with 14 bases between the two ends. The CDR3 has 15 amino acids. Germline CDR1 reads LGHNA; CDR2 reads YSLEER. The CDR3 region is CASSQDLTREDGYTF. In DNA form, the CDR3 reads TGCGCCAGCAGCCAAGATCTCACCAGGGAGGATGGCTACACCTTC.

V gene TRBV9 combines with J gene TRBJ1-2, with a possible D match to TRBD1 (5 bases). CDR1 is SGDLS, CDR2 YYNGEE, per germline. CDR3 length equals 14 residues. V lost 0 bases to trimming and J lost 5 bases, with 11 bases between them. The chain's CDR3 is CASSVEGEVYGYTF. In nucleotides, the CDR3 is TGTGCCAGCAGCGTAGAAGGGGAAGTGTATGGCTACACCTTC.

The V call is TRBV9, the J call TRBJ2-3; D unclear. V was trimmed by 5 bases and J by 5 bases, leaving 6 bases between them. The CDR3 extends over 11 amino acids. CDR1 and CDR2 from the germline V gene are SGDLS and YYNGEE. The CDR3, as DNA: TGTGCCAGCAGTCGAGGAGATACGCAGTATTTT. It codes for CASSRGDTQYF. The variable domain in full, with the rest retrieved from reference TRBV9 and TRBJ2-3, is DSGVTQTPKHLITATGQRVTLRCSPRSGDLSVYWYQQSLDQGLQFLIQYYNGEERAKGNILERFSAQQFPDLHSELNLSSLELGDSALYFCASSRGDTQYFGPGTRLTVL.